Listed below are T cell receptor beta chains from one sample, sequenced in a study of blood T cell repertoires in COVID-19. The protocol was immunoSEQ multiplex PCR, while the TCRdb copy is restricted to in-frame clones and leaves out a portion. The sample has about 150,000 clones, roughly 87% seen once. The sample consisted of PBMCs or T cells enriched from blood (not recorded which). The receptor set was obtained from a woman aged 35 to 49 who had been exposed to COVID-19. CDR3s leave out the opening cysteine and the closing phenylalanine or tryptophan. Fields, in order: V gene, J gene, CDR3 protein.

TRBV6-4,TRBJ2-1,ASSRDSSYNEQF
TRBV24-1,TRBJ2-3,ATRDRGTTDTQY
TRBV4-3,TRBJ2-7,ASSQDNRGRYDEQY
TRBV9,TRBJ2-7,ASSASTGAHEQY
TRBV19,TRBJ2-2,ASSPPDRQLLTGELF
TRBV27,TRBJ2-1,ASSFGEVPNEQF
TRBV7-2,TRBJ1-3,ASSFGGRDSGNTIY
TRBV7-6,TRBJ2-5,ASSPGQGRETQY
TRBV28,TRBJ2-2,ASSLSQGGPGELF
TRBV7-8,TRBJ1-2,ASSLARESYGYT
TRBV3-1/TRBV3-2,TRBJ2-5,ASSQPSGGAETQY
TRBV10-3,TRBJ2-1,AISGGRGDEQF
TRBV4-1,TRBJ2-1,ASSVHSGSIYNEQF
TRBV5-1,TRBJ1-1,ASNGARGTEAF
TRBV6-5,TRBJ2-7,ASSSSGGIYEQY
TRBV12-5,TRBJ2-3,ASGTDRTSSRTDTQY
TRBV29-1,TRBJ2-2,SVHTRGRESGELF
TRBV2,TRBJ2-3,ASGLAGGPFPDTQY
TRBV7-8,TRBJ2-3,ASSKGRLALDTQY
TRBV2,TRBJ2-7,ASSAGQVPYEQY
TRBV6-5,TRBJ2-6,ASSSRFDSGANVLT
TRBV6-5,TRBJ2-2,ASSPTPGAAGELF
TRBV5-6,TRBJ2-1,ASSLAQMGGNEQF
TRBV5-1,TRBJ1-3,ASSPGADSGNTIY
TRBV6-5,TRBJ2-7,ASRPNDRELNEQY
TRBV27,TRBJ1-5,ASSFQGTPPQH
TRBV28,TRBJ1-5,ASLDRQPQH
TRBV5-4,TRBJ1-2,ASSLMGQPNYGYT
TRBV5-1,TRBJ2-4,ASSLTGTDIQY
TRBV18,TRBJ1-5,ASSPLNRDQPQH
TRBV5-1,TRBJ1-1,ASRFTGTGGSNTEAF
TRBV9,TRBJ2-7,ASSPAGQGAYEQY
TRBV14,TRBJ1-1,ASSPGTGGIEAF
TRBV9,TRBJ1-1,ASSPGGGNTEAF
TRBV5-1,TRBJ1-2,ASSLAGVDGYT
TRBV12-3/TRBV12-4,TRBJ1-5,ASSTGRQPQH
TRBV7-8,TRBJ1-5,ASTPRGDQPQH
TRBV25-1,TRBJ2-2,ASSEDYRVPNTGELF
TRBV10-3,TRBJ2-3,AISDQSTDTQY
TRBV4-1,TRBJ1-2,ASSQVGSRHT
TRBV27,TRBJ1-5,ASSAGLSGGNQPQH
TRBV19,TRBJ1-5,ASSILGQGNQPQH
TRBV4-1,TRBJ1-4,ASSQEEGTGGKLF